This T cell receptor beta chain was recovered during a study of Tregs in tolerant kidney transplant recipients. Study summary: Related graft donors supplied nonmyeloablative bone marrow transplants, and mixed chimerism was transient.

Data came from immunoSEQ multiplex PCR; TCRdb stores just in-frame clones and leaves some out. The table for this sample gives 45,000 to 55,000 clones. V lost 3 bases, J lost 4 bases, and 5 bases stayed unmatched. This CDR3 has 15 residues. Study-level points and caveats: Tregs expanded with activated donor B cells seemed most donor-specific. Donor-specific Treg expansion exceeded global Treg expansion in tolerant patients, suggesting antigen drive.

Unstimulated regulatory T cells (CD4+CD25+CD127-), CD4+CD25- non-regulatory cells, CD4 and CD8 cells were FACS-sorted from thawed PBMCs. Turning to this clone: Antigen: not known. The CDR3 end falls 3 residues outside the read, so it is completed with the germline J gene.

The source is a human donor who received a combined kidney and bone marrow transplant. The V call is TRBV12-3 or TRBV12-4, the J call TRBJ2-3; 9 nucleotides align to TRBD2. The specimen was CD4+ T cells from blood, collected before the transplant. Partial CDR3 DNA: TGTGCCAGCAGTTTGGCGGGAGGGCCTTCAGATACG. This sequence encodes CASSLAGGPSDT. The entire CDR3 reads CASSLAGGPSDTQYF.